The clone carrying this TCR beta chain was counted only a few times. Antigen specificity is unknown. This specimen belongs to a study of beta chain features in type 1 diabetes. Regarding the study as a whole: Shorter TCRB CDR3s, moderately but significantly so, marked every one of the four CD4+ subsets in Type 1 diabetes patients.

Expressed TCRB transcripts got sequenced, as all isolated RNA was reverse transcribed. Sequenced by immunoSEQ multiplex PCR; TCRdb stores in-frame clones only, minus some. The table lists 150,000 to 190,000 clones, approximately 10% of them singletons, with more than 0.45% in the top ten. Sorting based on CD45RO/CCR7/CD25/CD127/CD95/CD27 separated CD4+ naive, central memory, regulatory and stem cell-like memory cells. The sample taken for sequencing was central memory CD4+ T cells from blood. This TCR was sampled from a man in his thirties or forties with type 1 diabetes.

In DNA, the CDR3 is TGTGCCAGCACCGGGACAGGGGTCAATTACGAGCAGTACTTC. Protein product: CASTGTGVNYEQYF. The chain combines TRBV28 with TRBJ2-7; 10 bases align to TRBD1. The CDR3 loop spans 14 amino acids. V lost 7 bases and J lost 4; bases outside the gene matches: 7. Germline CDR1 is MDHEN and CDR2 is SYDVKM.